This T cell receptor beta chain was recovered during a study of blood T cell repertoires in COVID-19. At the level of the study: T cells, B-cell-depleted T cells, or PBMCs supplied cDNA or gDNA.

The CDR3 runs to 14 residues. With V trimmed by 6 bases and J by 2 bases, 4 bases remained unmatched. CDR1 is MDHEN, CDR2 SYDVKM, per germline. This clone showed up just once. As handled by the study authors: Cell counts per sample came from amplifying reference gene primers. Assay: immunoSEQ multiplex PCR; the TCRdb copy retains only in-frame clones and omits some. V and J calls and clone size come straight from that table; D and trimming were deduced from the DNA. There are 85,000 to 130,000 clones in the sample; around 90% occur only once, and around 5.5% lies in the top ten. This clonotype was obtained from a human donor in a cohort sampled during active COVID-19. V and J are TRBV28 and TRBJ1-5, with 7 positions matching TRBD1. Sequenced: peripheral blood. DNA of the CDR3: TGTGCCAGCAGGGCACAGGGGCGCAATCAGCCCCAGCATTTT. It yields the protein CASRAQGRNQPQHF.